A single sample gave rise to the 14 T cell receptor beta chains below, sequenced in a study of blood T cell repertoires in COVID-19. Profiling relied on immunoSEQ multiplex PCR, and the TCRdb table lists in-frame clones only, not all of them. The table lists 160,000 or so clones, 84% of them singletons, with roughly 15% in the top ten. The sequenced sample was PBMCs or T cells enriched from blood (not recorded which). The receptors stem from a man aged 45 to 65 who had recovered from COVID-19.

The chain joins TRBV11-2 to TRBJ1-1; D is ambiguous. The CDR3 covers 16 residues. Germline V gives CDR1 SGHAT, CDR2 FQNNGV. V lost 1 base and J 0 bases, leaving 12 bases between the germline ends. The CDR3 region is CASSLVTGNMNTEAFF. For the CDR3, the DNA is TGTGCCAGCAGCTTAGTAACCGGGAACATGAACACTGAAGCTTTCTTT.

The chain links TRBV6-5 to TRBJ2-7; 7 bases align to TRBD1. This CDR3 is built from 14 residues. V lost 2 bases, J lost 8 bases, and 9 bases stayed unmatched. Germline CDR1 is MNHEY and CDR2 is SVGAGI. This CDR3 is CASSYGGQTEKQYF. CDR3 bases: TGTGCCAGCAGTTACGGGGGACAGACCGAAAAGCAGTACTTC.

V usage is TRBV6-5 and J usage is TRBJ1-2, with TRBD1 identical over 8 bases. This CDR3 region has 14 residues. V dropped 5 bases and J dropped 5; count of bases not matched to a gene: 7. Germline CDR1 reads MNHEY; CDR2 reads SVGAGI. CDR3 nucleotide sequence: TGTGCCAGCAGTCCCGACAGGGGTTGGTATGGCTACACCTTC. It codes for CASSPDRGWYGYTF.

This chain connects TRBV28 to TRBJ2-5; no definite D call. V was shortened by 5 bases and J by 6 bases, with 10 bases between the two germline ends. The germline V gene has CDR1 MDHEN and CDR2 SYDVKM. This CDR3 comprises 12 residues. DNA of the CDR3: TGTGCCAGCAGTCGGGTTTCGAAGACCCAGTACTTC. Translated: CASSRVSKTQYF.

This clone was seen only once. The V call is TRBV19, the J call TRBJ2-1; TRBD2 agrees at 14 bases. Germline-derived CDR1 and CDR2 are LNHDA and SQIVND (reference sequence). The CDR3 is made up of 20 amino acids. The junction had 15 bases not matched to a gene; V was cut back by 7 bases and J by 1 base. The CDR3, as DNA: TGTGCCAGTACCATGAGGGCCGGGACTAGCGGGGGAAAATCCTACAATGAGCAGTTCTTC. It encodes CASTMRAGTSGGKSYNEQFF.

V usage is TRBV5-1 and J usage is TRBJ1-2, with D unclear. CDR3 length: 13 amino acids. The germline V gene has CDR1 SGHRS and CDR2 YFSETQ. The V end was cut by 3 bases, the J end by 2 bases, with 8 bases between. CDR3 DNA: TGCGCCAGCAGCTCATCCCCCAACTATGGCTACACCTTC. The encoded protein is CASSSSPNYGYTF.

J is TRBJ2-1 and V is TRBV5-4; a possible D gene is TRBD2 (5 bases). The CDR3 consists of 15 residues. Germline CDR1 is SGHNT and CDR2 is YYREEE (reference sequence). V lost 0 bases and J 0 bases, leaving 7 bases between the germline ends. CDR3 DNA: TGTGCCAGCAGCTTGGACAGCGGCTCCTACAATGAGCAGTTCTTC. Translated, it gives CASSLDSGSYNEQFF.

The sample holds a few counts of this clone. V usage is TRBV29-1 and J usage is TRBJ1-1; 10 bases line up with TRBD1. V lost 6 bases to trimming and J lost 4 bases; unmatched junction nucleotides: 5. In germline, CDR1 is SQVTM, CDR2 ANQGSEA. The CDR3 sequence is 13 residues long. CDR3 region: CSVAGQGFTEAFF. CDR3 coding DNA: TGCAGCGTGGCGGGACAGGGGTTCACTGAAGCTTTCTTT.

J is TRBJ1-1 and V is TRBV10-3, with 10 bases fitting TRBD1. The CDR3 runs to 16 residues. The V and J ends lost 3 bases and 5 bases, in that order; junction bases with no gene match: 9. The germline gives CDR1 ENHRY, CDR2 SYGVKD. The CDR3, as DNA: TGTGCCATCAGTGACCCGGGGGGGACAGGGGTGACTGAAGCTTTCTTT. Its translation is CAISDPGGTGVTEAFF.

V usage is TRBV18 and J usage is TRBJ1-1; weak D call: TRBD1 (5 bases). Germline-derived CDR1 and CDR2 are KGHSH and LQKENI. V was trimmed by 1 base and J by 3 bases, leaving 9 bases between them. This CDR3 spans 14 amino acids. This CDR3 reads CASSPQGPYTEAFF. CDR3 in DNA: TGTGCCAGCTCACCACAGGGGCCCTACACTGAAGCTTTCTTT. The full variable domain, its missing parts supplied by reference TRBV18 and TRBJ1-1, is NAGVMQNPRHLVRRRGQEARLRCSPMKGHSHVYWYRQLPEEGLKFMVYLQKENIIDESGMPKERFSAEFPKEGPSILRIQQVVRGDSAAYFCASSPQGPYTEAFFGQGTRLTVV.

V and J are TRBV5-1 and TRBJ1-3, with 7 bases lining up with TRBD1. The germline V gene encodes CDR1 SGHRS and CDR2 YFSETQ. The CDR3 runs to 18 residues. Germline trimming cut 3 bases from V and 1 base from J; bases unmatched to any gene: 13. The CDR3 reads CASSSGQAWLGSGNTIYF. The CDR3 DNA reads TGCGCCAGCAGCTCAGGACAGGCCTGGTTGGGTTCTGGAAACACCATATATTTT.

CDR3 loop: CASSQDSQDTFLGPLHF. DNA of the CDR3: TGTGCCAGCAGCCAAGATTCCCAGGACACCTTTCTTGGACCCCTCCACTTT. V is TRBV4-2 and J is TRBJ1-6; a weak D match, TRBD1 (5 bases). Trimming stripped 0 bases from V and 12 bases from J, with 21 bases between. The germline gives CDR1 LGHNA, CDR2 YNFKEQ. The CDR3 contains 17 residues.

This rearrangement joins TRBV5-1 to TRBJ2-2; TRBD1 matches at 10 bases. The CDR3 loop spans 16 amino acids. The V gene end was trimmed by 4 bases and the J gene end by 4 bases; junction bases not matched to a gene: 7. Germline V gene sequence: CDR1 SGHRS, CDR2 YFSETQ. The CDR3 nucleotides read TGCGCCAGCAGCAACAAGACAGGGGGCGTCACCGGGGAGCTGTTTTTT. Its translation is CASSNKTGGVTGELFF.

The J gene is TRBJ1-6, the V gene TRBV28; 9 nucleotides align to TRBD1. The CDR3 has 14 amino acids. Germline assignment: CDR1 MDHEN and CDR2 SYDVKM. Trimming took 7 bases from V and 6 from J; bases not matched to a gene: 4. The CDR3 DNA follows: TGTGCCAGCACTGGGGACAGGGTTAATTCACCCCTCCACTTT. Translating it yields CASTGDRVNSPLHF. The full variable domain, completed using reference TRBV28 and TRBJ1-6, is DVKVTQSSRYLVKRTGEKVFLECVQDMDHENMFWYRQDPGLGLRLIYFSYDVKMKEKGDIPEGYSVSREKKERFSLILESASTNQTSMYLCASTGDRVNSPLHFGNGTRLTVT.